Given below is one T cell receptor (beta chain) in context. As yet, its antigen is unknown. The sample holds other DNA sequences that translate to the same CDR3. Germline V gene sequence: CDR1 KGHSH, CDR2 LQKENI. The J segment lost 2 bases and the V segment lost 1 base, leaving 2 bases of the junction unmatched. The CDR3 contains 15 residues. The sample belongs to a study of cytomegalovirus exposure and HLA in healthy donors. Study-wide results and limits: Segments of the TCR beta V type were, in most cases, productive about 87% or about 30% of the time in an earlier analysis. Per a later analysis, HLA-associated TCR beta chains showed more clonal expansion than other, equally common TCR beta chains.

It was with 60 Vbeta and 13 Jbeta primers that the PCR ran. Method: immunoSEQ multiplex PCR; TCRdb's copy keeps in-frame clones and lacks some. Among 110,000 or so clones listed, more than 65% were seen once. The clonotype was recovered from a man between 40 and 49 years old in good health and CMV-seropositive. The chain carries TRBV18 and TRBJ2-7; the match to TRBD2 covers 10 bases. What was sequenced was PBMCs. The CDR3 DNA sequence: TGTGCCAGCTCACCACGGACTAGCGGTGCCTACGAGCAGTACTTC. It encodes CASSPRTSGAYEQYF.